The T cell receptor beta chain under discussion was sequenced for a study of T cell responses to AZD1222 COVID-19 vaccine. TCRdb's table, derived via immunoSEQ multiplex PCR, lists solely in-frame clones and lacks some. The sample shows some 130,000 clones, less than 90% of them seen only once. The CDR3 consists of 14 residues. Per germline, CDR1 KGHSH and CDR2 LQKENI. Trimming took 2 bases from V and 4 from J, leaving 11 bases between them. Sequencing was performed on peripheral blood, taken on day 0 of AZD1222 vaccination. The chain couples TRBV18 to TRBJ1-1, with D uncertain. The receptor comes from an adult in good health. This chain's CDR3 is CASSPARGGTEAFF. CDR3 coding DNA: TGTGCCAGCTCACCAGCCCGGGGTGGCACTGAAGCTTTCTTT.